The 17 T cell receptor beta chains reported below all come from one sample, sequenced in a study of T cells in Graves' hyperthyroidism and ophthalmopathy. Amplified regions were TCR beta CDR3 sequences from RNA transcripts. First-round RT-PCR targeting the TCR CDR3 was performed with the HTBI primer set. TCRdb analysed the multiplex PCR reads with MiXCR anew, one entry per CDR3 protein. The table has around 530,000 distinct CDR3 sequences, under 20% seen once. Sequencing was done on a sample of blood. The source of these receptors is a woman aged 18-29 years with Graves' ophthalmopathy.

Many counts were recorded for this clonotype. V is TRBV29-1 and J is TRBJ2-1, with D possibly matching TRBD1 (6 bases). V was cut by 3 bases and J by 4 bases, with 16 bases left in between. Germline V gene data show CDR1 as SQVTM and CDR2 as ANQGSEA. The CDR3 covers 15 residues. The CDR3 DNA reads TGCAGCGTTGATCAAGCAGGGGTATCGTACAATGAGCAGTTCTTC. Amino acids: CSVDQAGVSYNEQFF.

The J gene is TRBJ2-7, the V gene TRBV4-1; tentatively, D is TRBD1 (6 bases). Germline CDR1 and CDR2: MGHRA and YSYEKL. The CDR3 covers 16 residues. V was pared by 5 bases and J by 0 bases, with 17 bases between. The CDR3: CASSNLQGFSSYEQYF. For the CDR3, the DNA is TGCGCCAGCAGCAATCTACAGGGATTCAGCTCCTACGAGCAGTACTTC.

This clonotype was observed many times. The chain combines TRBV10-3 with TRBJ2-1, with 7 bases matching TRBD2. The CDR3 has 15 residues. Germline loops: CDR1 ENHRY, CDR2 SYGVKD. The junction had 5 bases not matched to a gene; V was cut back by 4 bases and J by 2 bases. CDR3 coding DNA: TGTGCCATCAGTGGAAGCGGGGCCGCCTACAATGAGCAGTTCTTC. It is translated as CAISGSGAAYNEQFF.

This chain joins TRBV15 and TRBJ1-6; maybe TRBD1 (6 bases). The V gene's germline CDR1 is LNHNV and CDR2 YYDKDF (reference sequence). This CDR3 spans 15 amino acids. Trimming removed 0 bases at V and 7 bases at J, with 10 bases between. CDR3 sequence: CATSRDRRGNSPLHF. For the CDR3, the DNA is TGTGCCACCAGCAGAGATCGCAGGGGAAATTCACCCCTCCACTTT.

The V call is TRBV18, the J call TRBJ2-3; no clear D gene. V was cut by 5 bases and J by 1 base, with 13 bases left in between. The CDR3 covers 15 residues. The V gene's germline CDR1 is KGHSH and CDR2 LQKENI. The CDR3 nucleotides read TGTGCCAGCTCATCCAGACCTTGGGGCACAGATACGCAGTATTTT. Encoded protein: CASSSRPWGTDTQYF.

In this sample, this clonotype turned up many times. This chain joins TRBV28 and TRBJ1-1, with 7 bases lining up with TRBD1. Germline assignment: CDR1 MDHEN and CDR2 SYDVKM. This CDR3 is 14 amino acids long. V trimming: 7 bases; J trimming: 4 bases; junction bases outside the gene matches: 9. Here the CDR3 DNA reads TGTGCCAGCACCCCAGGGGGAGCTTTCACTGAAGCTTTCTTT. It translates to CASTPGGAFTEAFF.

This clonotype was observed many times. The V gene is TRBV18, the J gene TRBJ1-1, with 7 nucleotides matching TRBD1. The CDR3 totals 15 residues. Germline CDR1 and CDR2: KGHSH and LQKENI. The ends lost 4 bases at V and 0 bases at J; junction bases unmatched: 5. CDR3 sequence: CASSRPTGMNTEAFF. CDR3 nucleotide sequence: TGTGCCAGCTCACGACCGACAGGGATGAACACTGAAGCTTTCTTT.

This clonotype was seen many times. The V call is TRBV28, the J call TRBJ1-2; no definite D call. CDR1 is MDHEN and CDR2 is SYDVKM in the germline V gene. This CDR3 spans 15 amino acids. Trimming cost V 0 bases and J 0 bases, with 8 bases left between them. Here the CDR3 reads CASSLWSDTNYGYTF. CDR3 sequence (DNA): TGTGCCAGCAGTTTATGGTCAGACACTAACTATGGCTACACCTTC.

This clonotype has just a few counts. The chain couples TRBV13 to TRBJ1-2, with D perhaps matching TRBD1 (6 bases). Germline CDR1 reads PRHDT; CDR2 reads FYEKMQ (reference sequence). Deletions cut 5 bases from V and 3 bases from J, with 19 bases between. This CDR3 contains 16 residues. CDR3 sequence reads: CASSPWVRGRDYGYTF. As DNA, the CDR3 is TGTGCCAGCAGCCCGTGGGTTCGGGGGCGTGACTATGGCTACACCTTC.

This clonotype was counted many times. The chain recombines TRBV18 with TRBJ1-2; D is perhaps TRBD1 (6 bases). Trimming took off 6 bases at V and 3 bases at J, with 8 bases between the two ends. Germline values: CDR1 KGHSH, CDR2 LQKENI. There are 12 residues in the CDR3. The CDR3 DNA reads as TGTGCCAGCTCTTACAGGGACTATGGCTACACCTTC. Translating it yields CASSYRDYGYTF.

This clonotype occurred many times. This chain links TRBV27 with TRBJ2-7; 9 nucleotides match TRBD1. Trimming at V came to 4 bases and at J to 3 bases, leaving 7 bases not matched to a gene. CDR3 length: 15 residues. CDR1 MNHEY and CDR2 SMNVEV come from the germline V gene (reference sequence). CDR3 region: CASSSPGQGFYEQYF. The CDR3 DNA reads as TGTGCCAGCAGTTCCCCGGGACAGGGATTCTACGAGCAGTACTTC.

This clonotype was seen repeatedly, ten times or more. The V and J genes are TRBV28 and TRBJ1-5; TRBD1 is a possible D gene (6 bases). V was cut by 5 bases and J by 5 bases, with 16 bases left in between. Germline CDR1 and CDR2: MDHEN and SYDVKM. The CDR3 consists of 15 residues. The CDR3 loop reads CASSLPGGPHQPQHF. The CDR3 DNA sequence: TGTGCCAGCAGTCTCCCGGGGGGCCCGCATCAGCCCCAGCATTTT. Full variable domain (remainder filled in from reference TRBV28 and TRBJ1-5): DVKVTQSSRYLVKRTGEKVFLECVQDMDHENMFWYRQDPGLGLRLIYFSYDVKMKEKGDIPEGYSVSREKKERFSLILESASTNQTSMYLCASSLPGGPHQPQHFGDGTRLSIL.

J is TRBJ1-4 and V is TRBV20-1; D unclear. Germline V gives CDR1 DFQATT, CDR2 SNEGSKA (reference sequence). This CDR3 comprises 12 residues. V dropped 6 bases and J dropped 5 bases, with 10 bases sitting between them. CDR3 sequence reads: CSAFPNNEKLFF. CDR3 bases: TGCAGTGCGTTTCCTAACAATGAAAAACTGTTTTTT.

This chain links TRBV6-1 with TRBJ1-6; D might be TRBD1 (5 bases). Germline V gives CDR1 MNHNS, CDR2 SASEGT. The CDR3 length is 12 residues. V lost 11 bases and J 7 bases, leaving 12 bases between the germline ends. CDR3 sequence reads: CAFRDGNSPLHF. CDR3 coding DNA: TGTGCCTTCCGGGACGGGAATTCACCCCTCCACTTT.

Many counts were recorded for this clonotype. V is TRBV28 and J is TRBJ2-7; maybe TRBD1 (6 bases). The germline CDR1 and CDR2 sequences are MDHEN and SYDVKM. The CDR3 contains 14 residues. Between the trimmed V and J ends, which lost 3 bases and 2 bases, there was a span of 11 bases. The CDR3 here is CASSFFRGAYEQYF. In DNA form, the CDR3 reads TGTGCCAGCAGTTTTTTCAGGGGAGCCTACGAGCAGTACTTC.

Many counts were recorded for this clonotype. The V gene is TRBV4-3, the J gene TRBJ2-3, with D unresolved. Per the germline V gene, CDR1 is LGHNA and CDR2 is YSLEER. V lost 3 bases to trimming and J lost 9 bases, with 16 bases between them. CDR3 length: 14 amino acids. CDR3 DNA: TGCGCCAGCAGCCACCTGGATCTTCCGAAGACGCAGTATTTT. Protein product: CASSHLDLPKTQYF.

CDR3 amino acids: CASSYTPYINTGELFF. In DNA form, the CDR3 reads TGTGCCAGCAGTTATACCCCGTACATTAACACCGGGGAGCTGTTTTTT. The chain has TRBV6-1 and TRBJ2-2; D gene unclear. V shed 5 bases and J shed 2 bases, with 15 bases lying between them. The CDR3 length is 16 residues. The V gene's germline CDR1 is MNHNS and CDR2 SASEGT.